Below are 8 T cell receptor beta chains sequenced from a single sample in a study of blood T cell repertoires in COVID-19 (dated by TCRdb to between 2020 and 2021). The library came from the immunoSEQ multiplex PCR assay. Imported from immuneACCESS, the table was reduced by TCRdb to in-frame sequences with V and J called. These copies leave out some clones; in studies compared against another copy, an unresolved V gene accounts for under half, and the cause of the remainder is not known. This sample holds some 300,000 clones; 80% to 90% were observed only once. The ten top clones hold under 15% of the sample. The sequenced sample consisted of peripheral blood. Receptors originate from a woman between 65 and 79 years old with COVID-19, enrolled during active disease.

This clone has a single count. The V gene is TRBV6-1, the J gene TRBJ2-7; possible D gene TRBD1, 6 bases. The CDR3 is 14 amino acids. V was cut by 2 bases and J by 0 bases, with 8 bases left in between. Germline V gene lookup returns CDR1 MNHNS and CDR2 SASEGT. CDR3: CASSEPGHSYEQYF. The CDR3 DNA is TGTGCCAGCAGTGAACCGGGACACTCCTACGAGCAGTACTTC.

This chain joins TRBV9 and TRBJ1-1; 8 bases line up with TRBD1. Germline CDR1 is SGDLS and CDR2 is YYNGEE. The CDR3 length is 17 residues. Trimming took 0 bases from V and 1 from J; bases not matched to a gene: 8. This CDR3 is CASSVASTGDWNTEAFF. The CDR3 DNA reads as TGTGCCAGCAGCGTAGCTTCGACAGGGGATTGGAACACTGAAGCTTTCTTT.

This chain connects TRBV28 to TRBJ2-1; no clear D gene. Per germline, CDR1 MDHEN and CDR2 SYDVKM. Trimming cost V 3 bases and J 10 bases, with 13 bases left between them. This CDR3 is built from 13 residues. CDR3 region: CASSLASSWEQFF. CDR3 sequence (DNA): TGTGCCAGCAGTTTGGCTAGTTCGTGGGAGCAGTTCTTC.

This chain joins TRBV5-1 and TRBJ2-7; no clear D. V was trimmed by 3 bases and J by 1 base, leaving 11 bases between them. The CDR3 consists of 14 residues. Germline CDR1 and CDR2: SGHRS and YFSETQ. CDR3 DNA: TGCGCCAGCAGCTACGACTCTATGTCCTACGAGCAGTACTTC. This translates into CASSYDSMSYEQYF.

This chain uses TRBV7-2 with TRBJ2-3; 7 bases are a match to TRBD2. The CDR3 has 16 amino acids. The ends lost 7 bases at V and 0 bases at J; junction bases unmatched: 10. Germline V gives CDR1 SGHTA, CDR2 FQGNSA. The CDR3 here is CASKGRAGSSTDTQYF. The CDR3 DNA sequence: TGTGCCAGCAAAGGGAGGGCAGGTTCTAGCACAGATACGCAGTATTTT.

The chain links TRBV24-1 to TRBJ1-2; D is unresolved. Trimming removed 6 bases at V and 4 bases at J, with 5 bases between. Per germline, CDR1 KGHDR and CDR2 SFDVKD. The CDR3 sequence is 11 residues long. Here the CDR3 reads CATSTAYGYTF. The CDR3, as DNA: TGTGCCACCAGTACAGCCTATGGCTACACCTTC.

The V call is TRBV5-4, the J call TRBJ2-2; D uncertain. Germline V CDR1 and CDR2: SGHNT, YYREEE (reference sequence). V shed 7 bases and J shed 0 bases, with 10 bases lying between them. The CDR3 is made up of 14 amino acids. The CDR3 coding sequence is TGTGCCAGCGGCCTGTACGCGAACACCGGGGAGCTGTTTTTT. Amino acids: CASGLYANTGELFF.

Only a few counts were recorded for this clone. Other DNA sequences in the same sample also yield this CDR3. The chain employs TRBV3-1 (or the pseudogene TRBV3-2) and TRBJ2-5; D is uncertain. This CDR3 has 12 amino acids. Germline CDR1 is LGHDT and CDR2 is YNNKEL (reference sequence). The V end was cut by 1 base, the J end by 5 bases, with 5 bases between. The CDR3 coding sequence is TGTGCCAGCAGCCAAGTCAGGGAGACCCAGTACTTC. Its protein is CASSQVRETQYF.